This T cell receptor beta chain comes out of a study of control samples from healthy donors and cancer patients. In germline, CDR1 is SGHTA, CDR2 FQGTGA. Trimming took 5 bases from V and 7 from J, leaving 17 bases between them. The CDR3 is made up of 14 amino acids. The assay was immunoSEQ multiplex PCR, and TCRdb's table has in-frame clones only and misses some. The table lists over 90,000 clones, around nine tenths of them singletons. V and J are TRBV7-3 and TRBJ2-5; tentatively, D is TRBD1 or TRBD2 (5 bases each). The source of this sequence is a man between 60 and 75 years old with lung cancer. Input material: PBMCs. Here the CDR3 reads CASSPGTVLGTQYF. CDR3 nucleotide sequence: TGTGCCAGCAGCCCCGGGACGGTCCTGGGGACCCAGTACTTC.